This entry is about one TCR beta chain. The target antigen is unknown. This sample stems from a study of cytomegalovirus exposure and HLA in healthy donors. Looked up from germline, CDR1 is LGHNA and CDR2 is YNFKEQ. J was trimmed by 11 bases and V by 1 base; bases with no gene match: 7. The CDR3 runs to 15 residues. Both 60 Vbeta primers and 13 Jbeta primers went into the PCR. The table came from immunoSEQ multiplex PCR; TCRdb's copy has only in-frame clones and leaves some out. The sample lists a few hundred thousand clones, 80% occurring once. Study-level results: According to a later analysis, most TCR beta chains associated with CMV appeared HLA-restricted. Most likely, a cluster of highly shared sequence variants arose as a sequencing artifact. Many donors shared some public TCRs, even though most TCR sequences were rare.

The receptor was isolated from a girl between 2 and 10 years old in good health and CMV-seronegative. The rearrangement joins TRBV4-2 to TRBJ1-6; the match to TRBD1 covers 8 bases. The sample consisted of PBMCs. CDR3 protein: CASSQATGVEPPLHF. The CDR3 nucleotides are TGTGCCAGCAGCCAAGCGACAGGGGTAGAGCCACCCCTCCACTTT.